This T cell receptor beta chain is drawn from a study of CD8+CD57+ T cells in acquired aplastic anemia. About the research overall: Across the sorted CD4+ and CD8+ cells, DNA amounts averaged roughly 3 ug.

Selection for sequencing was limited to patients who had shown CD8+CD57+ cell expansion by flow cytometry. The cohort consisted entirely of patients having severe acquired aplastic anemia. The use of genomic DNA as template underpinned the TCR beta VDJ and CDR3 profiling. TCRdb ran MiXCR on the reads and lists one entry per CDR3 protein. The repertoire holds about 43,000 distinct CDR3 sequences, approximately 63% seen once, with 45% to 65% in the top ten. Sequenced material: sorted CD4+, CD8+, or CD8+CD57+ T cells (not recorded which) from PBMCs. The sequence came from a human donor with aplastic anemia.

CDR3 region: CASSYKAGESYEQYF. CDR3 DNA sequence: TGTGCCAGCAGTTACAAGGCGGGGGAATCCTACGAGCAGTACTTC. The chain combines TRBV6-2 or TRBV6-3 with TRBJ2-7; 7 bases line up with TRBD2. V gave up 2 bases and J gave up 1 base; unmatched junction bases: 5. The V gene's germline CDR1 is MNHEY and CDR2 SVGEGT. The CDR3 consists of 15 residues.